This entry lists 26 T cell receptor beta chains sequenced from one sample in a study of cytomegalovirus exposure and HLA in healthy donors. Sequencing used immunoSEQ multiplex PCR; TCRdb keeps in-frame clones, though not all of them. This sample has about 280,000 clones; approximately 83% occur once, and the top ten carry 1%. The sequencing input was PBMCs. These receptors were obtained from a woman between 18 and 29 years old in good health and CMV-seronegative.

For the CDR3, the DNA is TGCGCCAGCAGCCTTCGGACAGGAAACTACGAGCAGTACTTC. Its protein is CASSLRTGNYEQYF. This chain joins TRBV4-1 and TRBJ2-7; TRBD1 matches at 7 bases. V lost 4 bases and J lost 3; bases outside the gene matches: 6. Germline V CDR1 and CDR2: MGHRA, YSYEKL. The CDR3 has 14 residues.

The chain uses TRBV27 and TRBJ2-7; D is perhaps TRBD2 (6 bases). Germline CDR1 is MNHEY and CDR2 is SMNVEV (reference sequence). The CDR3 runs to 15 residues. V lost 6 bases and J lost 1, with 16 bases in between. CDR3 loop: CASSPVSRGSYEQYF. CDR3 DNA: TGTGCCAGCAGCCCCGTTTCGCGGGGTTCCTACGAGCAGTACTTC.

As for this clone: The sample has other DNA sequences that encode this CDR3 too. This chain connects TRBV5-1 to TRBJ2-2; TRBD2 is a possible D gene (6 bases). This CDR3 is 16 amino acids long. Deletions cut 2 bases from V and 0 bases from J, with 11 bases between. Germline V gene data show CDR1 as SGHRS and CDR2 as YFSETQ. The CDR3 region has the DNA TGCGCCAGCAGCTTTACCGGGACTCCGAACACCGGGGAGCTGTTTTTT. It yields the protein CASSFTGTPNTGELFF. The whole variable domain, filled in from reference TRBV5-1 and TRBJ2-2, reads KAGVTQTPRYLIKTRGQQVTLSCSPISGHRSVSWYQQTPGQGLQFLFEYFSETQRNKGNFPGRFSGRQFSNSRSEMNVSTLELGDSALYLCASSFTGTPNTGELFFGEGSRLTVL.

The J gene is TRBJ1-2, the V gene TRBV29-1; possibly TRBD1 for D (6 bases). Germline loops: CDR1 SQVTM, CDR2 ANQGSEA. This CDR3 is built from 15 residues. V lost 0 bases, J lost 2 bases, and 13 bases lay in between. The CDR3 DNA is TGCAGCGTTGAAGACCCGTGGGGGCCGAACTATGGCTACACCTTC. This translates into CSVEDPWGPNYGYTF.

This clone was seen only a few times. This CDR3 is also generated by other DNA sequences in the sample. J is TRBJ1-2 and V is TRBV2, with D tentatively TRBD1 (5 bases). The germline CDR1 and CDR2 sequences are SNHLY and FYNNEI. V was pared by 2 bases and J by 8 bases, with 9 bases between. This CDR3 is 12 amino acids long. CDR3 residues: CASSERGRGYTF. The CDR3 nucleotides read TGTGCCAGCAGTGAAAGGGGTCGGGGCTACACCTTC.

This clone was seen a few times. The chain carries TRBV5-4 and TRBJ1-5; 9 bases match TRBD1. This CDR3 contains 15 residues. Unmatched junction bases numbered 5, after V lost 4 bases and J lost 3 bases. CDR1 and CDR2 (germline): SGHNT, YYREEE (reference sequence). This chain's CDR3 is CASSDRGNINQPQHF. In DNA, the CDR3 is TGTGCCAGCAGCGACAGGGGGAATATCAATCAGCCCCAGCATTTT.

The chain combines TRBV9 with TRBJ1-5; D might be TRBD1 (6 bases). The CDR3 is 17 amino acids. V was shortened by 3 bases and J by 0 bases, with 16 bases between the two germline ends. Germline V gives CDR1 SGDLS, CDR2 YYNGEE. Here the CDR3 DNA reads TGTGCCAGCAGCGAGAGATCGGGACATTATAGCAATCAGCCCCAGCATTTT. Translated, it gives CASSERSGHYSNQPQHF. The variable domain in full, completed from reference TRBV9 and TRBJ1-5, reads DSGVTQTPKHLITATGQRVTLRCSPRSGDLSVYWYQQSLDQGLQFLIQYYNGEERAKGNILERFSAQQFPDLHSELNLSSLELGDSALYFCASSERSGHYSNQPQHFGDGTRLSIL.

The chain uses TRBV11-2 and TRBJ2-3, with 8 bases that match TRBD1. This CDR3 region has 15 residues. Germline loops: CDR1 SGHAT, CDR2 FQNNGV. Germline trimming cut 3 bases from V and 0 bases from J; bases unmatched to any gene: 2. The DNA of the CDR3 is TGTGCCAGCAGCTTGAGACAGGGGAGCACAGATACGCAGTATTTT. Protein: CASSLRQGSTDTQYF.

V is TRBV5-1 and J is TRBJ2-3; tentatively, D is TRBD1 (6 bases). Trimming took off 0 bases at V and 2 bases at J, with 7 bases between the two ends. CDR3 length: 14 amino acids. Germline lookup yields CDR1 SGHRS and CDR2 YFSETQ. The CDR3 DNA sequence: TGCGCCAGCAGCTTGGGGGGGCCCACAGATACGCAGTATTTT. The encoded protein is CASSLGGPTDTQYF.

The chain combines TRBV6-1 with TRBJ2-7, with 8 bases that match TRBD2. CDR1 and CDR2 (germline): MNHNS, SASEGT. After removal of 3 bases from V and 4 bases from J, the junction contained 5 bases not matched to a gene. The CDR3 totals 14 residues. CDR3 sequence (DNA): TGTGCCAGCAGTGAGTTGGCGGGAGGTTACGAGCAGTACTTC. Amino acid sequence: CASSELAGGYEQYF.

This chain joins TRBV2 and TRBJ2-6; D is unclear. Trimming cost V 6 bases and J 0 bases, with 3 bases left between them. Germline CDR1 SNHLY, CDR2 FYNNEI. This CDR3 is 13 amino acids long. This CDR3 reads CASRASGANVLTF. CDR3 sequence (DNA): TGTGCCAGCAGAGCCTCTGGGGCCAACGTCCTGACTTTC.

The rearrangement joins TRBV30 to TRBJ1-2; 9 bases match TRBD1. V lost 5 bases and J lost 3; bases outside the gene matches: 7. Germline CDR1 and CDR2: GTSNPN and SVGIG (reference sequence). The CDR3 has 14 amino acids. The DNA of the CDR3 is TGTGCCTGGGTCGGACAGGGGACTTACTATGGCTACACCTTC. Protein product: CAWVGQGTYYGYTF. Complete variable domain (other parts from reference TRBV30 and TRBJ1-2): SQTIHQWPATLVQPVGSPLSLECTVEGTSNPNLYWYRQAAGRGLQLLFYSVGIGQISSEVPQNLSASRPQDRQFILSSKKLLLSDSGFYLCAWVGQGTYYGYTFGSGTRLTVV.

The CDR3 nucleotides read TGTGCCTGGAGTTCCCGGGACTTTGGCGGGGAGCTGTTTTTT. Translating it yields CAWSSRDFGGELFF. The chain carries TRBV30 and TRBJ2-2; possible D gene TRBD2, 6 bases. V shed 2 bases and J shed 7 bases, with 14 bases lying between them. There are 14 residues in the CDR3. Germline values: CDR1 GTSNPN, CDR2 SVGIG (reference sequence).

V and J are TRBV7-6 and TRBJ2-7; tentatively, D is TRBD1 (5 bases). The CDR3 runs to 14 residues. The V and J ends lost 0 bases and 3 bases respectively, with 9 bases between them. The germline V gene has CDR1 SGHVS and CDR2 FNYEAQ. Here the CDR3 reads CASSLAPGIYEQYF. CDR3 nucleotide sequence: TGTGCCAGCAGCTTAGCCCCAGGGATCTACGAGCAGTACTTC.

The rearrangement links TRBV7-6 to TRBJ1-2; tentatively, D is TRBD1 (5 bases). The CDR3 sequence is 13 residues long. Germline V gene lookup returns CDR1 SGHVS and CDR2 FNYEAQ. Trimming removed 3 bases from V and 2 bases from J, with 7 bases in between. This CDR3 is CASSFRVNYGYTF. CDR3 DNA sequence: TGTGCCAGCAGCTTCAGGGTGAACTATGGCTACACCTTC.

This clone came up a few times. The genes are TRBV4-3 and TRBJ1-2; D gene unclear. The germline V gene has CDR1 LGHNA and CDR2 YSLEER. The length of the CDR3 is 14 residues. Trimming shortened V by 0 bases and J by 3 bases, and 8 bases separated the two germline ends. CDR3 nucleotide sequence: TGCGCCAGCAGCCAAGAATGGCGGGACTATGGCTACACCTTC. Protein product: CASSQEWRDYGYTF.

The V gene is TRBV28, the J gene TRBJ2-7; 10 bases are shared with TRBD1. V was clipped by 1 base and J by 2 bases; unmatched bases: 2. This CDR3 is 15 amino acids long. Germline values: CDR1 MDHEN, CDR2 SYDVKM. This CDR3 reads CASSLLGTGAYEQYF. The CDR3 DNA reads TGTGCCAGCAGTTTATTGGGGACAGGGGCCTACGAGCAGTACTTC.

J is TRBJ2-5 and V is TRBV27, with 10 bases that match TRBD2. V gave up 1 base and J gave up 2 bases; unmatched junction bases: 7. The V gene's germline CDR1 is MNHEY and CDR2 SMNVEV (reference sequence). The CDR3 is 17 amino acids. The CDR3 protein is CASSLLASGGPQETQYF. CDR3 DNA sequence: TGTGCCAGCAGTTTATTGGCTAGCGGGGGACCTCAAGAGACCCAGTACTTC.

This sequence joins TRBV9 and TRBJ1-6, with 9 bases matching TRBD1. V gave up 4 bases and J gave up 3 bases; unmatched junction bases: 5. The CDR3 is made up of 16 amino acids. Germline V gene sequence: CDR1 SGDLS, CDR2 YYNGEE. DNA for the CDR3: TGTGCCAGCAGCTCTCCGGACAGGGGCTATAATTCACCCCTCCACTTT. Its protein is CASSSPDRGYNSPLHF.

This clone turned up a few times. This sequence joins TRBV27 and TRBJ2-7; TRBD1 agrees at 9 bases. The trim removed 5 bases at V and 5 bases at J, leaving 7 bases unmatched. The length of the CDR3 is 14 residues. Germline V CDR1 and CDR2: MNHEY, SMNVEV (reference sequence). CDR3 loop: CASSIDRGTHEQYF. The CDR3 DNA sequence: TGTGCCAGCAGTATAGACAGGGGGACCCACGAGCAGTACTTC.

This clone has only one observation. As DNA, the CDR3 is TGCGCCAGCAGCTTGGCCGGGACTAGCGGTCAAGAGACCCAGTACTTC. Translation: CASSLAGTSGQETQYF. The rearrangement uses TRBV5-1 and TRBJ2-5; 11 nucleotides agree with TRBD2. V gave up 0 bases and J gave up 2 bases; unmatched junction bases: 3. Germline V gives CDR1 SGHRS, CDR2 YFSETQ. The length of the CDR3 is 16 residues.

CDR3 bases: TGTGCCAGCAGACCAATCGGGACAGGGTCTAACTATGGCTACACCTTC. Translation gives CASRPIGTGSNYGYTF. The V gene is TRBV27, the J gene TRBJ1-2; the match to TRBD1 covers 9 bases. With V trimmed by 6 bases and J by 0 bases, 8 bases remained unmatched. The CDR3 spans 16 residues. Per germline, CDR1 MNHEY and CDR2 SMNVEV (reference sequence).

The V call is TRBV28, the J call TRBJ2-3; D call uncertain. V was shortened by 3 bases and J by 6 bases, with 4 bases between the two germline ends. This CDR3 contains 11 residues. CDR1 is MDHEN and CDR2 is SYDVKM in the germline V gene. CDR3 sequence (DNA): TGTGCCAGCAGTTTGCGGGATACGCAGTATTTT. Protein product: CASSLRDTQYF. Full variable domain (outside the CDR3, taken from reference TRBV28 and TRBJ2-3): DVKVTQSSRYLVKRTGEKVFLECVQDMDHENMFWYRQDPGLGLRLIYFSYDVKMKEKGDIPEGYSVSREKKERFSLILESASTNQTSMYLCASSLRDTQYFGPGTRLTVL.

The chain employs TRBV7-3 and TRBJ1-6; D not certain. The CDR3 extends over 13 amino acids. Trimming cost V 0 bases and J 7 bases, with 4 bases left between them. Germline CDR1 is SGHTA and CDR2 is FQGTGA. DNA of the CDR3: TGTGCCAGCAGCTTAACTGCGAATTCACCCCTCCACTTT. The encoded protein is CASSLTANSPLHF. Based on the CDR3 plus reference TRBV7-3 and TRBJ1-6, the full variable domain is GAGVSQTPSNKVTEKGKYVELRCDPISGHTALYWYRQSLGQGPEFLIYFQGTGAADDSGLPNDRFFAVRPEGSVSTLKIQRTERGDSAVYLCASSLTANSPLHFGNGTRLTVT.

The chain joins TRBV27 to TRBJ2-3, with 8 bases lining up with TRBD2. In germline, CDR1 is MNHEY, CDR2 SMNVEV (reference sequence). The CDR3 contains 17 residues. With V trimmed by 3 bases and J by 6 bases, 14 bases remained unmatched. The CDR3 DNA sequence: TGTGCCAGCAGTTTTCCCCTTGGTACGGGAGGGCCTGATACGCAGTATTTT. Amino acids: CASSFPLGTGGPDTQYF.

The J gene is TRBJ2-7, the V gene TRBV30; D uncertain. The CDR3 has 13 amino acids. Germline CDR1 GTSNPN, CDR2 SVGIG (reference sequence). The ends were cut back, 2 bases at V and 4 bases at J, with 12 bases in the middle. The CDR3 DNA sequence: TGTGCCTGGAGTCCACACACGCTGTACGAGCAGTACTTC. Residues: CAWSPHTLYEQYF.